This TCR beta chain was documented in a study of CD8 T cells in Susac syndrome. For the study at large: Patients with Susac syndrome had blood drawn and were at that point therapy-naive, on corticosteroids, or on intravenous immunoglobulin alone.

V shed 7 bases and J shed 7 bases, with 10 bases lying between them. CDR1 and CDR2 from the germline V gene are SEHNR and FQNEAQ (reference sequence). The CDR3 runs 12 residues. It was with random hexamers that roughly 0.5 to 1 ug RNA was reverse transcribed. TCRdb re-analysed the immunoSEQ multiplex PCR reads in MiXCR, keeping a single row per CDR3 protein. The sample holds under 85,000 distinct CDR3 sequences, approximately 95% seen once. As judged by recently defined diagnostic criteria, patients with Susac syndrome had definite or probable disease. This receptor was obtained from a human donor with Susac syndrome. The chain has TRBV7-9 and TRBJ2-2; no reliable D call. The sequenced material came from CD8+ T cells from PBMCs. The CDR3 spells CASIYWDGELFF. The CDR3 coding sequence is TGTGCCAGCATCTACTGGGACGGGGAGCTGTTTTTT.